Below are 24 T cell receptor beta chains sequenced from a single sample in a study of cytomegalovirus exposure and HLA in healthy donors. Use of 60 Vbeta and 13 Jbeta primers characterized the PCR. Clones were sequenced by immunoSEQ multiplex PCR, and TCRdb holds only the in-frame ones, with some missing. The sample has around 57,000 clones; about 89% are singletons. The sequenced sample consisted of PBMCs. The receptors here all came from a young man in good health and CMV-seropositive.

The rearrangement joins TRBV5-4 to TRBJ2-7, with a tentative D call TRBD2 (6 bases). The CDR3 totals 13 residues. V lost 2 bases, J lost 5 bases, and 11 bases lay in between. Germline assignment: CDR1 SGHNT and CDR2 YYREEE (reference sequence). The CDR3 region is CASSLRLVDEQYF. The CDR3 nucleotides read TGTGCCAGCAGCTTAAGACTAGTCGACGAGCAGTACTTC.

V is TRBV10-1 and J is TRBJ1-2; no clear D. Germline CDR1 WNHNN, CDR2 SYGVQD (reference sequence). Deletions cut 4 bases from V and 4 bases from J, with 4 bases between. This CDR3 has 11 amino acids. CDR3 amino acids: CASSAGYGYTF. The CDR3 DNA is TGCGCCAGCAGTGCCGGCTATGGCTACACCTTC.

V is TRBV5-8 and J is TRBJ1-1, with 10 bases lining up with TRBD1. The V segment lost 2 bases and the J segment 4 bases; nucleotides outside the gene matches: 11. The germline gives CDR1 SGHTS, CDR2 YDEGEE. This CDR3 is built from 17 residues. Here the CDR3 DNA reads TGTGCCAGCAGCTTTAACTTCTTCGGACAGGGGGGCACTGAAGCTTTCTTT. It translates to CASSFNFFGQGGTEAFF.

The chain employs TRBV5-6 and TRBJ1-1; 8 nucleotides agree with TRBD1. The V gene end was trimmed by 4 bases and the J gene end by 5 bases; junction bases not matched to a gene: 10. The CDR3 contains 15 residues. CDR1 is SGHDT and CDR2 is YYEEEE in the germline V gene. The CDR3 DNA is TGTGCCAGCAGCCGGACAGGGAGGGTTCGAACTGAAGCTTTCTTT. This gives the protein CASSRTGRVRTEAFF. The full variable domain, its missing parts supplied by reference TRBV5-6 and TRBJ1-1, is DAGVTQSPTHLIKTRGQQVTLRCSPKSGHDTVSWYQQALGQGPQFIFQYYEEEERQRGNFPDRFSGHQFPNYSSELNVNALLLGDSALYLCASSRTGRVRTEAFFGQGTRLTVV.

The chain uses TRBV12-5 and TRBJ1-1; 9 nucleotides line up with TRBD1. This CDR3 contains 15 residues. CDR1 LGHNT and CDR2 FRNRAP come from the germline V gene. V trimming: 5 bases; J trimming: 1 base; junction bases outside the gene matches: 5. CDR3 DNA: TGTGCTAGTGGTCCTGAGACAGGGGGGAACACTGAAGCTTTCTTT. Translation gives CASGPETGGNTEAFF.

This chain links TRBV19 with TRBJ1-1; 9 positions agree with TRBD1. This CDR3 comprises 13 residues. The germline CDR1 and CDR2 sequences are LNHDA and SQIVND (reference sequence). The V gene end was trimmed by 9 bases and the J gene end by 5 bases; junction bases not matched to a gene: 7. CDR3: CASTGTGSTEAFF. The CDR3 DNA is TGTGCCAGCACCGGGACAGGGAGTACTGAAGCTTTCTTT.

The chain joins TRBV28 to TRBJ1-3; a possible D gene is TRBD1 (6 bases). This CDR3 spans 14 amino acids. The V end was cut by 6 bases, the J end by 1 base, with 10 bases between. The germline V gene has CDR1 MDHEN and CDR2 SYDVKM. The CDR3 bases are TGTGCCAGCAGGCTCGGGACATCTGGAAACACCATATATTTT. This translates into CASRLGTSGNTIYF.

The rearrangement joins TRBV29-1 to TRBJ2-5; 7 positions agree with TRBD1. The CDR3 is made up of 13 amino acids. The germline V gene has CDR1 SQVTM and CDR2 ANQGSEA. V shed 5 bases and J 1 base; nucleotides not matched to a gene: 4. The CDR3 here is CSVRDSLQETQYF. The DNA of the CDR3 is TGCAGCGTTAGGGACAGCCTCCAAGAGACCCAGTACTTC.

The chain recombines TRBV30 with TRBJ2-1, with 10 bases lining up with TRBD2. CDR3 length: 15 residues. Per the germline V gene, CDR1 is GTSNPN and CDR2 is SVGIG (reference sequence). The ends lost 0 bases at V and 5 bases at J; junction bases unmatched: 4. The CDR3 reads CAWSVWTSGDNEQFF. The DNA for the CDR3 is TGTGCCTGGAGTGTATGGACTAGCGGCGACAATGAGCAGTTCTTC.

The rearrangement uses TRBV9 and TRBJ2-3; 9 bases agree with TRBD2. Germline values: CDR1 SGDLS, CDR2 YYNGEE. CDR3 length: 15 residues. V lost 5 bases and J lost 5; bases outside the gene matches: 9. CDR3 region: CASSAGGSGRDTQYF. CDR3 nucleotide sequence: TGTGCCAGCAGTGCGGGGGGTAGCGGGAGAGATACGCAGTATTTT.

The chain has TRBV28 and TRBJ2-1; TRBD2 aligns across 9 bases. The CDR3 contains 15 residues. CDR1 MDHEN and CDR2 SYDVKM come from the germline V gene. Trimming cost V 3 bases and J 2 bases; bases outside gene matches: 2. The CDR3 region has the DNA TGTGCCAGCAGTTTGATAGCGGGAGCCTACAATGAGCAGTTCTTC. Protein product: CASSLIAGAYNEQFF.

This chain joins TRBV6-1 and TRBJ2-5; 13 nucleotides line up with TRBD2. The closer fit of TRBJ2-7 to the DNA end suggests the J call may be wrong. Germline lookup yields CDR1 MNHNS and CDR2 SASEGT. The CDR3 is made up of 14 amino acids. The CDR3 DNA sequence: TGTGCCAGCACCCCGGGACTAGCGGGGTACGAGCAGTACTTC. Protein product: CASTPGLAGYEQYF.

V and J are TRBV7-9 and TRBJ2-2; D gene uncertain. The germline V gene has CDR1 SEHNR and CDR2 FQNEAQ (reference sequence). The V end was cut by 1 base, the J end by 6 bases, with 9 bases between. The CDR3 loop spans 14 amino acids. The CDR3 sequence: CASSLEIRAGELFF. The CDR3 nucleotides read TGTGCCAGCAGCTTAGAGATTCGGGCCGGGGAGCTGTTTTTT.

With respect to this clone: An end of the junction differs from the germline gene, which may be a read error. This rearrangement joins TRBV2 to TRBJ2-2, with 8 positions matching TRBD1. The CDR3 is 13 amino acids. Germline V lookup: CDR1 SNHLY, CDR2 FYNNEI. This CDR3 reads CAARDRNAGELFF. CDR3 nucleotide sequence: TGTGCCGCCCGGGACAGGAACGCCGGGGAGCTGTTTTTT. The variable domain in full, with the rest retrieved from reference TRBV2 and TRBJ2-2, is EPEVTQTPSHQVTQMGQEVILRCVPISNHLYFYWYRQILGQKVEFLVSFYNNEISEKSEIFDDQFSVERPDGSNFTLKIRSTKLEDSAMYFCAARDRNAGELFFGEGSRLTVL.

The chain couples TRBV5-1 to TRBJ2-1; 7 nucleotides align to TRBD2. Germline V CDR1 and CDR2: SGHRS, YFSETQ. The CDR3 runs 15 residues. V lost 1 base to trimming and J lost 4 bases; unmatched junction nucleotides: 5. Here the CDR3 DNA reads TGCGCCAGCAGCTTGTCCAGCGGGGATTACAATGAGCAGTTCTTC. It encodes CASSLSSGDYNEQFF. Based on the CDR3 plus reference TRBV5-1 and TRBJ2-1, the full variable domain is KAGVTQTPRYLIKTRGQQVTLSCSPISGHRSVSWYQQTPGQGLQFLFEYFSETQRNKGNFPGRFSGRQFSNSRSEMNVSTLELGDSALYLCASSLSSGDYNEQFFGPGTRLTVL.

The CDR3 region has the DNA TGTGCCAGTAGTATAAGTCTAGCGGGACACAATGAGCAGTTCTTC. It specifies CASSISLAGHNEQFF. This chain connects TRBV19 to TRBJ2-1, with 9 bases fitting TRBD2. The CDR3 runs 15 residues. Germline V lookup: CDR1 LNHDA, CDR2 SQIVND (reference sequence). With V trimmed by 2 bases and J by 5 bases, 4 bases remained unmatched.

The rearrangement joins TRBV9 to TRBJ2-5, with TRBD1 identical over 7 bases. V trimming: 6 bases; J trimming: 4 bases; junction bases outside the gene matches: 12. This CDR3 has 15 amino acids. The germline CDR1 and CDR2 sequences are SGDLS and YYNGEE. This CDR3 is CASNQGVGLTETQYF. In DNA, the CDR3 is TGTGCCAGCAACCAGGGGGTAGGGTTGACAGAGACCCAGTACTTC.

The rearrangement joins TRBV30 to TRBJ2-1, with D unclear. This CDR3 has 11 residues. Trimming pared 1 base from V and 9 bases from J, leaving 7 bases between. Per germline, CDR1 GTSNPN and CDR2 SVGIG (reference sequence). CDR3 bases: TGTGCCTGGAGTGATGTCCTTGAGCAGTTCTTC. Translating it yields CAWSDVLEQFF. Complete variable domain (other parts from reference TRBV30 and TRBJ2-1): SQTIHQWPATLVQPVGSPLSLECTVEGTSNPNLYWYRQAAGRGLQLLFYSVGIGQISSEVPQNLSASRPQDRQFILSSKKLLLSDSGFYLCAWSDVLEQFFGPGTRLTVL.

The chain combines TRBV7-9 with TRBJ2-7; maybe TRBD2 (6 bases). This CDR3 comprises 13 residues. Trimming stripped 8 bases from V and 5 bases from J, with 16 bases between. Germline CDR1 and CDR2: SEHNR and FQNEAQ (reference sequence). The CDR3 sequence: CASAGGTIDEQYF. CDR3 DNA sequence: TGTGCCAGCGCAGGCGGGACGATCGACGAGCAGTACTTC.

This clone was detected a few times. The genes are TRBV7-2 and TRBJ2-2; 8 nucleotides align to TRBD1. V dropped 3 bases and J dropped 4; count of bases not matched to a gene: 7. The germline V gene encodes CDR1 SGHTA and CDR2 FQGNSA. The CDR3 loop spans 16 amino acids. CDR3 loop: CASSFGDTGGTGELFF. The CDR3 DNA reads TGTGCCAGCAGCTTTGGAGACACAGGGGGCACCGGGGAGCTGTTTTTT.

J is TRBJ2-2 and V is TRBV6-5, with 7 nucleotides matching TRBD2. Germline V lookup: CDR1 MNHEY, CDR2 SVGAGI. The V segment lost 6 bases and the J segment 7 bases; nucleotides outside the gene matches: 5. The length of the CDR3 is 13 residues. DNA of the CDR3: TGTGCCAGCAGATATAGCGGGCGCGGGGAGCTGTTTTTT. It is translated as CASRYSGRGELFF.

The rearrangement uses TRBV25-1 and TRBJ2-7, with 10 bases lining up with TRBD1. The CDR3 sequence is 15 residues long. CDR1 and CDR2 from the germline V gene are MGHDK and SYGVNS. V was pared by 2 bases and J by 2 bases, with 3 bases of the junction left unmatched. The DNA of the CDR3 is TGTGCCAGCAGTGAAGGGACAGGGGACCCCTACGAGCAGTACTTC. Its translation is CASSEGTGDPYEQYF.

The rearrangement links TRBV28 to TRBJ2-1; TRBD2 aligns across 8 bases. V gave up 4 bases and J gave up 6 bases; unmatched junction bases: 8. Germline CDR1 is MDHEN and CDR2 is SYDVKM. The CDR3 has 15 residues. DNA of the CDR3: TGTGCCAGCAGTTCCCGGACTAGCCGAACCAATGAGCAGTTCTTC. It translates to CASSSRTSRTNEQFF. The full variable domain, completed using reference TRBV28 and TRBJ2-1, is DVKVTQSSRYLVKRTGEKVFLECVQDMDHENMFWYRQDPGLGLRLIYFSYDVKMKEKGDIPEGYSVSREKKERFSLILESASTNQTSMYLCASSSRTSRTNEQFFGPGTRLTVL.

V gene TRBV19 combines with J gene TRBJ1-5, with 7 bases lining up with TRBD1. Germline V CDR1 and CDR2: LNHDA, SQIVND (reference sequence). The CDR3 has 15 amino acids. Trimming removed 7 bases from V and 8 bases from J; junction bases left unmatched: 14. CDR3 DNA sequence: TGTGCCAGTAAAAGGACTCCAGGGGGGCCAAAGCCCCAGCATTTT. Protein: CASKRTPGGPKPQHF.